The 17 T cell receptor beta chains presented below share a single source sample, sequenced in a study of blood T cells in healthy people across ages. The use of a sample-barcoded 5' primer and a J-beta primer mix characterized a second PCR of 7 to 11 cycles. TCRdb ran MiXCR on the 5' RACE reads and lists one entry per CDR3 protein. The profile shows 1,100,000 or so distinct CDR3 sequences, under 45% of them singletons. The sequenced material came from blood. Receptors originate from a woman between 55 and 75 years old in good health.

V gene TRBV27 combines with J gene TRBJ2-7; 8 nucleotides align to TRBD1. Trimming at V came to 5 bases and at J to 5 bases, leaving 11 bases not matched to a gene. The germline gives CDR1 MNHEY, CDR2 SMNVEV (reference sequence). This CDR3 has 15 residues. Here the CDR3 reads CASSRRTGLGDEQYF. DNA for the CDR3: TGTGCCAGCAGTCGGAGGACAGGGTTGGGTGACGAGCAGTACTTC.

The chain is built from TRBV27 and TRBJ2-1, with a weak D call TRBD1 (6 bases). Trimming took off 5 bases at V and 3 bases at J, with 20 bases between the two ends. The CDR3 is 17 residues long. The germline V gene has CDR1 MNHEY and CDR2 SMNVEV (reference sequence). CDR3 nucleotides: TGTGCCAGCAGTCAAAAGGGGGTGGGTGCCCGCTACAATGAGCAGTTCTTC. Its protein is CASSQKGVGARYNEQFF.

The chain combines TRBV13 with TRBJ2-3; TRBD2 matches at 9 bases. CDR3 length: 15 amino acids. After removal of 4 bases from V and 2 bases from J, the junction contained 4 bases not matched to a gene. Germline-derived CDR1 and CDR2 are PRHDT and FYEKMQ (reference sequence). CDR3 protein: CASSSRTSDTDTQYF. The DNA of the CDR3 is TGTGCCAGCAGCTCGCGGACTAGCGACACAGATACGCAGTATTTT.

This chain connects TRBV4-2 to TRBJ1-2; D is unresolved. The V end was cut by 4 bases, the J end by 11 bases, with 26 bases between. The CDR3 totals 16 residues. CDR1 and CDR2 (germline): LGHNA, YNFKEQ. The CDR3 sequence: CASSLPLRRQSIGYTF. DNA of the CDR3: TGTGCCAGCAGCCTCCCCCTACGGCGGCAGTCTATTGGATACACCTTC.

The chain is built from TRBV6-1 and TRBJ2-7; D perhaps matches TRBD1 (6 bases). Judging by the DNA end, TRBJ2-5 fits better; the J call may be wrong. CDR3 size: 14 residues. Per germline, CDR1 MNHNS and CDR2 SASEGT. CDR3 amino acids: CASRETGSRETQYF. The CDR3 DNA reads as TGTGCCAGCAGGGAGACAGGTTCTAGGGAGACCCAGTACTTC.

The chain recombines TRBV10-3 with TRBJ1-5; no clear D gene. CDR1 and CDR2 (germline): ENHRY, SYGVKD. Trimming shortened V by 1 base and J by 5 bases, and 15 bases separated the two germline ends. CDR3 length: 16 amino acids. The CDR3 region has the DNA TGTGCCATCAGTGAGTACCCGGCCAGAACGGATCAGCCCCAGCATTTT. This codes for CAISEYPARTDQPQHF.

The chain uses TRBV20-1 and TRBJ2-1, with 8 positions matching TRBD2. Trimming cost V 2 bases and J 6 bases; bases outside gene matches: 12. The CDR3 totals 16 residues. Germline V gene sequence: CDR1 DFQATT, CDR2 SNEGSKA (reference sequence). The CDR3: CSARPISGSVGNEQFF. CDR3 nucleotide sequence: TGCAGTGCTAGACCCATAAGCGGGAGTGTTGGCAATGAGCAGTTCTTC.

The V gene is TRBV6-5, the J gene TRBJ2-3; 9 bases match TRBD2. V trimming: 3 bases; J trimming: 5 bases; junction bases outside the gene matches: 6. The CDR3 is 15 residues long. The germline gives CDR1 MNHEY, CDR2 SVGAGI. The chain's CDR3 is CASSYSGRMQDTQYF. In DNA, the CDR3 is TGTGCCAGCAGTTATAGCGGGAGAATGCAAGATACGCAGTATTTT.

V and J are TRBV20-1 and TRBJ2-7; tentative D call: TRBD1 (6 bases). V was cut by 5 bases and J by 6 bases, with 14 bases left in between. CDR1 is DFQATT, CDR2 SNEGSKA, per germline (reference sequence). This CDR3 spans 12 amino acids. CDR3 DNA sequence: TGCAGTGCTGATACGACAGGACTCGAGCAGTACTTC. As protein: CSADTTGLEQYF.

The sample holds a few counts of this clonotype. The V call is TRBV6-5, the J call TRBJ2-5; D is possibly TRBD1 or TRBD2 (5 bases each). Germline CDR1 is MNHEY and CDR2 is SVGAGI. The germline V and J ends were trimmed by 6 bases and 1 base, with 12 bases remaining between them. This CDR3 has 14 amino acids. CDR3 nucleotides: TGTGCCAGCAGGGCCCCCGGGACCCAAGAGACCCAGTACTTC. Its protein is CASRAPGTQETQYF.

This chain joins TRBV6-1 and TRBJ2-5; 7 bases align to TRBD2. V gave up 7 bases and J gave up 5 bases; unmatched junction bases: 10. CDR1 is MNHNS, CDR2 SASEGT, per germline. The CDR3 loop spans 14 amino acids. The chain's CDR3 is CASTGGRGRETQYF. As DNA, the CDR3 is TGTGCCAGCACGGGGGGTCGGGGAAGGGAGACCCAGTACTTC.

V is TRBV29-1 and J is TRBJ2-6; tentatively, D is TRBD1 or TRBD2 (6 bases each). The germline CDR1 and CDR2 sequences are SQVTM and ANQGSEA. V shed 6 bases and J shed 3 bases, with 12 bases lying between them. CDR3 size: 14 residues. The CDR3 is CSVARGVGANVLTF. The CDR3 DNA reads TGCAGCGTCGCGAGGGGGGTTGGGGCCAACGTCCTGACTTTC.

This CDR3 reads CASSPNYLAGPQETQYF. The DNA for the CDR3 is TGTGCCAGCAGTCCCAACTACCTGGCGGGCCCACAAGAGACCCAGTACTTC. The genes are TRBV27 and TRBJ2-5, with D maybe TRBD2 (5 bases). Germline lookup yields CDR1 MNHEY and CDR2 SMNVEV (reference sequence). The CDR3 is 17 amino acids. The V and J ends lost 5 bases and 2 bases respectively, with 21 bases between them.

V and J are TRBV27 and TRBJ1-5, with 11 bases that match TRBD1. This CDR3 has 14 residues. The trim removed 6 bases at V and 4 bases at J, leaving 2 bases unmatched. CDR1 MNHEY and CDR2 SMNVEV come from the germline V gene (reference sequence). CDR3 in DNA: TGTGCCAGCAGGGGACAGGGGGAGAATCAGCCCCAGCATTTT. This codes for CASRGQGENQPQHF.

This chain uses TRBV5-5 with TRBJ1-2; D is uncertain. CDR1 SGHKS and CDR2 YYEKEE come from the germline V gene (reference sequence). The CDR3 extends over 13 amino acids. The V end was cut by 1 base, the J end by 7 bases, with 11 bases between. CDR3 bases: TGTGCCAGCAGCTTGCACCCAAGCGGTGGCTACACCTTC. It encodes CASSLHPSGGYTF.

This clonotype was observed a few times. This chain joins TRBV5-1 and TRBJ1-2, with 8 bases that match TRBD1. Germline assignment: CDR1 SGHRS and CDR2 YFSETQ. This CDR3 comprises 16 residues. The trim removed 1 base at V and 6 bases at J, leaving 11 bases unmatched. CDR3 in amino acids: CASSLTGQGFGDGYTF. CDR3 nucleotides: TGCGCCAGCAGCTTGACCGGACAGGGCTTTGGGGATGGCTACACCTTC.

This chain joins TRBV28 and TRBJ2-4; 10 bases fit TRBD2. The J call could be wrong; TRBJ2-7 is a better fit for the DNA end. This CDR3 has 18 residues. CDR1 is MDHEN, CDR2 SYDVKM, per germline. The CDR3 protein is CASSLISGRALGISEQYF. CDR3 DNA sequence: TGTGCCAGCAGTTTAATCAGCGGGAGGGCGTTAGGGATCTCCGAGCAGTACTTC.